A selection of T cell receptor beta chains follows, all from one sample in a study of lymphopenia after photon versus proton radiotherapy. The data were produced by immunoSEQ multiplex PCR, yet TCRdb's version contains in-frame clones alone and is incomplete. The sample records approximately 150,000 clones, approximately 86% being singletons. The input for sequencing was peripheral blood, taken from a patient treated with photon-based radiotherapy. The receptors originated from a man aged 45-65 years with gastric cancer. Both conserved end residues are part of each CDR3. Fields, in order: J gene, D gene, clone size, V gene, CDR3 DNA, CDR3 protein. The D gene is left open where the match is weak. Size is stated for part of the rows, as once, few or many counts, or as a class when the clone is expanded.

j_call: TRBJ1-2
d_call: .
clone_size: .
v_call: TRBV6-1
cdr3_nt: TGTGCCAGCAGTAATGACAGGACTAACTATGGCTACACCTTC
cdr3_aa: CASSNDRTNYGYTF

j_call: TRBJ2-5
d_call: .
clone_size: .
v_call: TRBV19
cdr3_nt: TGTGCCAGTAGGCCAGCGGAGCAAGAGACCCAGTACTTC
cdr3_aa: CASRPAEQETQYF

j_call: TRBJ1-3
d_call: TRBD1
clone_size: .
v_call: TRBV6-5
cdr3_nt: TGTGCCAGCAGCCGACAGGGCGCAGCAGGAAACACCATATATTTT
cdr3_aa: CASSRQGAAGNTIYF

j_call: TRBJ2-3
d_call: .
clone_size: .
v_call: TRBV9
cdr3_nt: TGTGCCAGCAGCGTAGGAGTTTTATCTACTAGCACAGATACGCAGTATTTT
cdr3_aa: CASSVGVLSTSTDTQYF

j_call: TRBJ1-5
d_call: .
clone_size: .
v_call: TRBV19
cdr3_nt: TGTGCCAGTAGTGTCGGTCGGACCAACAATCAGCCCCAGCATTTT
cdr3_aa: CASSVGRTNNQPQHF

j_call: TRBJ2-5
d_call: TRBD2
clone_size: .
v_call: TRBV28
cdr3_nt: TGTGCCAGCGGGGGGACTAGCGGGAGTGGAGAGACCCAGTACTTC
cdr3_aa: CASGGTSGSGETQYF

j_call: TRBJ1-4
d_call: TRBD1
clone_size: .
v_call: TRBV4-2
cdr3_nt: TGTGCCAGCAGCCAGGGACAGGGAGGAACTAATGAAAAACTGTTTTTT
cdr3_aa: CASSQGQGGTNEKLFF

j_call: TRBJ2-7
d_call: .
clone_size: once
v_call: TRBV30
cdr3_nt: TGTGCCTCCACCCCGGGGGCTGGTTACGAGCAGTACTTC
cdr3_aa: CASTPGAGYEQYF

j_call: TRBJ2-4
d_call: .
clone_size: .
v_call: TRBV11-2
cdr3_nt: TGTGCCAGCAGCTTAGGCCCCCCCTCTGACATAGCCAAAAACATTCAGTACTTC
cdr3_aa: CASSLGPPSDIAKNIQYF

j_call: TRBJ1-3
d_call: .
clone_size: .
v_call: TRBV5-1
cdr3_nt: TGCGCCAGCAGCTTGGACAGCTCTCCCTTCTCTGGAAACACCATATATTTT
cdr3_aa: CASSLDSSPFSGNTIYF

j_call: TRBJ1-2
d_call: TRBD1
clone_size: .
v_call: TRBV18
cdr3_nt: TGTGCCAGCTCACCCAGCACAGGGGCTAACTATGGCTACACCTTC
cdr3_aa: CASSPSTGANYGYTF

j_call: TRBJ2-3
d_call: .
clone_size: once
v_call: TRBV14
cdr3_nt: TGTGCCAGCAGCCAAGGTGGGACGACGCAGTATTTT
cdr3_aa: CASSQGGTTQYF

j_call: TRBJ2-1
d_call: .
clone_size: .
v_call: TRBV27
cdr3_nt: TGTGCCAGCAGTTTAGGCAGGTCCTACAATGAGCAGTTCTTC
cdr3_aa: CASSLGRSYNEQFF

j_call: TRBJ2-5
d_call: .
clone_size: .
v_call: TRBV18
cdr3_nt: TGTGCCAGCTGCCGGACGGTACGAGAGACCCAGTACTTC
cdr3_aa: CASCRTVRETQYF

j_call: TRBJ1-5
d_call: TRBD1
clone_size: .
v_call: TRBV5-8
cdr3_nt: TGTGCCAGCAGCTTCCCCCCGGGACAGGGATGGCCCCAGCATTTT
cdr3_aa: CASSFPPGQGWPQHF

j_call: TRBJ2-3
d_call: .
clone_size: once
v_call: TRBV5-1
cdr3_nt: TGCGCCAGCAGCCCTACCTTGAGGAGCACAGATACGCAGTATTTT
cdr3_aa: CASSPTLRSTDTQYF

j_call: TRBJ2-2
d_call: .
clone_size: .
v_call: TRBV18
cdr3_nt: TGTGCCAGCTCCCCCGACAGGAACACCGGGGAGCTGTTTTTT
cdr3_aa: CASSPDRNTGELFF

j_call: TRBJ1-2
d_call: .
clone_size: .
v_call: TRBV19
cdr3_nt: TGTGCCAGTAGTATAGCCGTTTCGCCGACACTTAACTATGGCTACACCTTC
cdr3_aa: CASSIAVSPTLNYGYTF

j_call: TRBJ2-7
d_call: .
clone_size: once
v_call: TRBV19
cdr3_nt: TGTGCCAGTAGTAACGGGGACACCACCTACGAGCAGTACTTC
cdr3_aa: CASSNGDTTYEQYF

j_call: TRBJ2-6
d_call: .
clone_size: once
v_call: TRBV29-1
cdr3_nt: TGCAGCGTTAGGCAGGCCCTCTCTGGGGCCAACGTCCTGACTTTC
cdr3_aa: CSVRQALSGANVLTF

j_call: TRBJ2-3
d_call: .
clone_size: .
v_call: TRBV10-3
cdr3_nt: TGTGCCATCAGTGAAGGTAGCACAGATACGCAGTATTTT
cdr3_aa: CAISEGSTDTQYF

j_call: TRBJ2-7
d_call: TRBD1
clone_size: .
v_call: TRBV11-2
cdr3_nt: TGTGCCAGCAGACAGTCGGGACAGGGTTACGAGCAGTACTTC
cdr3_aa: CASRQSGQGYEQYF

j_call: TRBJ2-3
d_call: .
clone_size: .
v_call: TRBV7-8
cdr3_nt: TGTGCCAGCAGCTTCCCCACAGATACGCAGTATTTT
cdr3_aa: CASSFPTDTQYF

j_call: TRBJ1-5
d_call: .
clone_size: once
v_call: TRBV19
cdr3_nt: TGTGCCAGTAGTATAGACAGGACGGCAGATCAGCCCCAGCATTTT
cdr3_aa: CASSIDRTADQPQHF

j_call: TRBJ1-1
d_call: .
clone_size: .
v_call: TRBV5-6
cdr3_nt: TGTGCCAGCAGCAGGTCCAGGGCAAACACTGAAGCTTTCTTT
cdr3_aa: CASSRSRANTEAFF

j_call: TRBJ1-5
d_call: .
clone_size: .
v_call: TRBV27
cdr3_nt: TGTGCCAGCAGCGGGACTGGGAAAAGCAATCAGCCCCAGCATTTT
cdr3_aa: CASSGTGKSNQPQHF

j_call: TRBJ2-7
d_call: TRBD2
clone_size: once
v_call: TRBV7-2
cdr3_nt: TGTGCCAGCAGCTCCCGGACTAGCGAGGCCTACGAGCAGTACTTC
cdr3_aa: CASSSRTSEAYEQYF

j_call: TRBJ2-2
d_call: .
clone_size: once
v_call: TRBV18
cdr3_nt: TGTGCCAGCTCTCCCGGGGGGCCCTCGAACACCGGGGAGCTGTTTTTT
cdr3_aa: CASSPGGPSNTGELFF

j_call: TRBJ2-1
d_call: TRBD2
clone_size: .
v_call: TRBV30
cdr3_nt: TGTGCCTGGAGTCCCGGACTAGGTGGGGAGTTCTTC
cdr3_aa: CAWSPGLGGEFF

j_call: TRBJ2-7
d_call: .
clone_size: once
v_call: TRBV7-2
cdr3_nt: TGTGCCAGCAGCCAGCGCGGGGCTAGCGCTCACGAGCAGTACTTC
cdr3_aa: CASSQRGASAHEQYF

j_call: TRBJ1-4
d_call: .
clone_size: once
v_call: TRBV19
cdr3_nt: TGTGCCAGTAGTACCCGACCGGGCGGCCCTGCAACTAATGAAAAACTGTTTTTT
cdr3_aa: CASSTRPGGPATNEKLFF

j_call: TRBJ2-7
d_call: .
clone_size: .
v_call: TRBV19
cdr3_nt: TGTGCCAGTAGTACAACTAAGCAGGGACACTCCTACGAGCAGTACTTC
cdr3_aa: CASSTTKQGHSYEQYF

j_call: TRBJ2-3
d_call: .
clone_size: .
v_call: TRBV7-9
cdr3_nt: TGTGCCAGCAGCCCTCGCACAGAAACCCTCACAGATACGCAGTATTTT
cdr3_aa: CASSPRTETLTDTQYF

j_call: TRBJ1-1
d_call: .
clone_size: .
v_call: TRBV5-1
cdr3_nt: TGCGCCAGCAGCTTCACTGGGACGGGGAACACTGAAGCTTTCTTT
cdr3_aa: CASSFTGTGNTEAFF

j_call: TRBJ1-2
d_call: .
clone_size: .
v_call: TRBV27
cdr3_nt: TGTGCCAGCAGTTTATCATCGGGGGCGGCTAACTATGGCTACACCTTC
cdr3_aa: CASSLSSGAANYGYTF

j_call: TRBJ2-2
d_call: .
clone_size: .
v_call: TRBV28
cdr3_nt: TGTGCCAGCAGGCCCCCGCCAGGGTCTGAGAGCACCGGGGAGCTGTTTTTT
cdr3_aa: CASRPPPGSESTGELFF

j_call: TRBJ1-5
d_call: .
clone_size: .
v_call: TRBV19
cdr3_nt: TGTGCCAGTACCACAGTTGGGGGATATCAGCCCCAGCATTTT
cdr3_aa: CASTTVGGYQPQHF

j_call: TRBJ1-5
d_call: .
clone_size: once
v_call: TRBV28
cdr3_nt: TGTGCCAGCAGTTTGGGCGTCAGGGTTTCGCGCAATCAGCCCCAGCATTTT
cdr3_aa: CASSLGVRVSRNQPQHF

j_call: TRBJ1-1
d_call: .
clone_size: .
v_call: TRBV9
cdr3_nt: TGTGCCAGCAGCGTTCGGGGTAGGAACACTGAAGCTTTCTTT
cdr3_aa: CASSVRGRNTEAFF

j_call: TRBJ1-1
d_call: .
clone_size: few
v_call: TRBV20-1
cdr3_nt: TGCAGTGCGGGAGGGGGAGAAGTAGCTTTCTTT
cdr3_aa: CSAGGGEVAFF

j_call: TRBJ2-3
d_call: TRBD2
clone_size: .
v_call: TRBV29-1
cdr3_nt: TGCAGCGCTCGCGCTACCGGGACTAGCGTCGCGGTTAGCACAGATACGCAGTATTTT
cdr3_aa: CSARATGTSVAVSTDTQYF

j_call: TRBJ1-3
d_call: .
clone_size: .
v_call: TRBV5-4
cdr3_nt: TGTGCCAGCAGCGGGGGCCCGGCCTCTGGAAACACCATATATTTT
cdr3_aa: CASSGGPASGNTIYF

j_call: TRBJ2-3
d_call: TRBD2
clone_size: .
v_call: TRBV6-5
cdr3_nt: TGTGCCAGCACCGGGACTAGCTCGTCAGATACGCAGTATTTT
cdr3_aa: CASTGTSSSDTQYF

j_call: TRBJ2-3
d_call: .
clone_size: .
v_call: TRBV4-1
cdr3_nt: TGCGCCAGCAGCCAATACGGACTGGGGTCAGATACGCAGTATTTT
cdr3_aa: CASSQYGLGSDTQYF

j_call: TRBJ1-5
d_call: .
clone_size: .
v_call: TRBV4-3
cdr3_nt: TGCGCCAGCAGCCAAGAAGGCTGGGGGCCCCAGCATTTT
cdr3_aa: CASSQEGWGPQHF

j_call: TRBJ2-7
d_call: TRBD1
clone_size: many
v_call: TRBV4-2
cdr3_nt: TGTGCCAGCAGCCAAGATGGGGACAGGGCTGGGTCCGAGCAGTACTTC
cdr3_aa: CASSQDGDRAGSEQYF

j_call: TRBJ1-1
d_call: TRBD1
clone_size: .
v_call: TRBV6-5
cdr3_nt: TGTGCCAGCAGTTCCTCAGGGGGAACTGAAGCTTTCTTT
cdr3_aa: CASSSSGGTEAFF

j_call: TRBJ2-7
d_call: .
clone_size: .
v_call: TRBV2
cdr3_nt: TGTGCCAGCATGGGGACCGGCCCCGAGCAGTACTTC
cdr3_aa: CASMGTGPEQYF

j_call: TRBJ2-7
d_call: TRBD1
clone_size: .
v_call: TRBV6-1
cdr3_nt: TGTGCCAGCAGTCTGAGGGGACAGGGGGCCTACGAGCAGTACTTC
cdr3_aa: CASSLRGQGAYEQYF

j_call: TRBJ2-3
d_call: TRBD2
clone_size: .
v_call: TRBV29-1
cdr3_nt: TGCAGCGTTGAAACTAGCGGGGCCAGCACAGATACGCAGTATTTT
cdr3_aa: CSVETSGASTDTQYF

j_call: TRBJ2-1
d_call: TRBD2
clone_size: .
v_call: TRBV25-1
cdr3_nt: TGTGCCAGCAGCCCACCGACTAGCGGGAGGTTCTACAATGAGCAGTTCTTC
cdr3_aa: CASSPPTSGRFYNEQFF

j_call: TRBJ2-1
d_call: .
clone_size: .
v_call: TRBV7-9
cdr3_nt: TGTGCCAGCAGCGCCTCGGCTAGCACATACAATGAGCAGTTCTTC
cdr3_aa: CASSASASTYNEQFF

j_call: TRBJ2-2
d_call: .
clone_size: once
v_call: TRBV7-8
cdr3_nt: TGTGCCAGCAGCTTTGCCCCTTACTTGGGCAACACCGGGGAGCTGTTTTTT
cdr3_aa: CASSFAPYLGNTGELFF

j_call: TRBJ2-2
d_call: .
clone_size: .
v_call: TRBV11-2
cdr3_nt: TGTGCCAGCAGCTTAGACCGGGTTTCTGGGGAGCTGTTTTTT
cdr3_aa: CASSLDRVSGELFF

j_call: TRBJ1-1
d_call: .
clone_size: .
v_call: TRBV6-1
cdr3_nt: TGTGCCAGCATTCGAGGGAACACTGAAGCTTTCTTT
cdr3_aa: CASIRGNTEAFF

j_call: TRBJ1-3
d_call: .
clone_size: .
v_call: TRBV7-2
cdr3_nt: TGTGCCAGCAGCTGGGGGGGACCGAACTCTGGAAACACCATATATTTT
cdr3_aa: CASSWGGPNSGNTIYF

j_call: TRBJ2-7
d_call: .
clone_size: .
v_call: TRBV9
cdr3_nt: TGTGCCAGCAGCCACGGTAGGGCCCTAGGGTCCCACGAGCAGTACTTC
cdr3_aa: CASSHGRALGSHEQYF

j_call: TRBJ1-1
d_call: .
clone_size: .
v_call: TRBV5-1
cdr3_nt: TGCGCCAGCAGCTTACGACAGCTGAACACTGAAGCTTTCTTT
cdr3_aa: CASSLRQLNTEAFF

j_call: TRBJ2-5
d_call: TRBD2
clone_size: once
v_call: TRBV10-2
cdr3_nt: TGCGCCAGCAGTGAGCATAGCCTAGCGGGAGTTGAGACCCAGTACTTC
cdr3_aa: CASSEHSLAGVETQYF